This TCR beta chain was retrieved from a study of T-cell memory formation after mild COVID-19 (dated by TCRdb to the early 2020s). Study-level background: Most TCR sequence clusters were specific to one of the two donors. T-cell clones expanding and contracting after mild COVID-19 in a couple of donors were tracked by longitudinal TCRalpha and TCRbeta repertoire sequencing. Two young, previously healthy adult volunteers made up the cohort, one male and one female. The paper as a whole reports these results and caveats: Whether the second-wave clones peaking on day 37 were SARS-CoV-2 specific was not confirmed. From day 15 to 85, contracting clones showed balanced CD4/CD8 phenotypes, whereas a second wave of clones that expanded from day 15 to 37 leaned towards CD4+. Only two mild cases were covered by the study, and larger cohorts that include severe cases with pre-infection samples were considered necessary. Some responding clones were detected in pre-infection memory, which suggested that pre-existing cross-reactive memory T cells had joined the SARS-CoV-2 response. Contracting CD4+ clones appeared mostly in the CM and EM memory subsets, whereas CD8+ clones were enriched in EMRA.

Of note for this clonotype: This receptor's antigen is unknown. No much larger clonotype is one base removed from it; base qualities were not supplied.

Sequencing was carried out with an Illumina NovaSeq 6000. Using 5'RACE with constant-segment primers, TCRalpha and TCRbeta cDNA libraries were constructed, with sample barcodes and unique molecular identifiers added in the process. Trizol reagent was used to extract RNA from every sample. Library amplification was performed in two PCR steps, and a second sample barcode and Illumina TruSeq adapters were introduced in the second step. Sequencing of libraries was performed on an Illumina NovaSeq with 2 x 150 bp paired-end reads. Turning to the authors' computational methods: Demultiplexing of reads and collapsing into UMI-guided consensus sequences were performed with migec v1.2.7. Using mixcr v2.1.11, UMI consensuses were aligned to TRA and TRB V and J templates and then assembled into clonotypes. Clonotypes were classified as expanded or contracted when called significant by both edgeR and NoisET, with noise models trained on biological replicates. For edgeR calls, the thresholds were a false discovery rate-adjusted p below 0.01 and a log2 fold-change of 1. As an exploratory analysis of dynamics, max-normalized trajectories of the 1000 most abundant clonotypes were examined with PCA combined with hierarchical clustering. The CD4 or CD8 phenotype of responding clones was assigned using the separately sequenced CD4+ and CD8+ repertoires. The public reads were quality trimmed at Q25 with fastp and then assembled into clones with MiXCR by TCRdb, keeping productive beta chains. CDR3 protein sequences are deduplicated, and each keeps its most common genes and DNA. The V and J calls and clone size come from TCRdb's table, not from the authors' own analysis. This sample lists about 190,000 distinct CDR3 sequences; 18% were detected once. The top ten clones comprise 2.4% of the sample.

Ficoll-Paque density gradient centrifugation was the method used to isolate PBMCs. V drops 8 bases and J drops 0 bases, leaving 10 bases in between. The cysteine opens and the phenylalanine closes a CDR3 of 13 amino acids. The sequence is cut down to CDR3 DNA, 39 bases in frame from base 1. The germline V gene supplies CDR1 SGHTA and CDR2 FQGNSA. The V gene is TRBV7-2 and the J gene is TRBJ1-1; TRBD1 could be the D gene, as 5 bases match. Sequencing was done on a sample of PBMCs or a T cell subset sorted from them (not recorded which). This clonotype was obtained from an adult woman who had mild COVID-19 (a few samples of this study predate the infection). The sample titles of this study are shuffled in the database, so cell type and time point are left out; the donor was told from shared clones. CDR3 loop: CASAGVLNTEAFF. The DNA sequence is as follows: TGTGCCAGCGCGGGGGTTCTGAACACTGAAGCTTTCTTT.